The subject of this entry is one T cell receptor (beta chain). These data come from a study of shared clonotypes between healthy human individuals. Only in-frame clones appear in the TCRdb table, and some are missing; sequencing was by immunoSEQ multiplex PCR. The data show approximately 2,000,000 clones, 85% to 95% seen once. The sample comprised naive CD4+ T cells from PBMCs. The subset was: CD45RA+ positively selected. This sequence was found in a man between 18 and 29 years old in good health. Some clones in this sample may be carry-over from other donors' samples.

CDR3 sequence reads: CASSVKSGRFDEQFF. In DNA, the CDR3 is TGTGCCAGCAGCGTAAAAAGCGGTAGGTTCGATGAGCAGTTCTTC. The rearrangement joins TRBV9 to TRBJ2-1; a weak D match, TRBD2 (5 bases). This CDR3 is built from 15 residues. Trimming stripped 1 base from V and 8 bases from J, with 16 bases between. Germline V gene data show CDR1 as SGDLS and CDR2 as YYNGEE. Using reference TRBV9 and TRBJ2-1 for the parts outside the CDR3, the full variable domain is DSGVTQTPKHLITATGQRVTLRCSPRSGDLSVYWYQQSLDQGLQFLIQYYNGEERAKGNILERFSAQQFPDLHSELNLSSLELGDSALYFCASSVKSGRFDEQFFGPGTRLTVL.